A single sample gave rise to the 25 T cell receptor beta chains below, sequenced in a study of shared clonotypes between healthy human individuals. Clones were read by immunoSEQ multiplex PCR, and TCRdb kept only the in-frame ones, dropping some. The sample lists hundreds of thousands of clones; roughly 73% were seen once. The specimen sequenced was memory CD4+ T cells sorted from blood. The subset here: CD45RA-negative fraction. The receptors shown here come from a woman in her 30s in good health.

This clone was seen only a few times. This chain joins TRBV6-5 and TRBJ1-1; TRBD1 matches at 8 bases. The CDR3 is made up of 16 amino acids. J was trimmed by 5 bases and V by 3 bases; bases with no gene match: 11. Germline V gene sequence: CDR1 MNHEY, CDR2 SVGAGI. The CDR3: CASSYLAGGAITEAFF. CDR3 nucleotide sequence: TGTGCCAGCAGTTATCTGGCAGGGGGCGCGATTACTGAAGCTTTCTTT.

For this clone: The junction shows a germline mismatch at one end, possibly a read error. This chain uses TRBV6-5 with TRBJ1-2; TRBD1 might be the D (5 bases). Germline CDR1 is MNHEY and CDR2 is SVGAGI. The CDR3 consists of 11 residues. The CDR3 here is CASSRDRISYF. The CDR3 nucleotides are TGTGCCAGCAGCCGCGACAGAATCTCGTACTTC.

This clone was picked up a small number of times. The chain is built from TRBV5-4 and TRBJ1-2; D is possibly TRBD1 (5 bases). Looked up from germline, CDR1 is SGHNT and CDR2 is YYREEE (reference sequence). This CDR3 region has 14 residues. Trimming removed 0 bases from V and 8 bases from J, with 14 bases in between. CDR3 in amino acids: CASSLAGAGLGYTF. Here the CDR3 DNA reads TGTGCCAGCAGCTTGGCCGGGGCAGGTCTAGGCTACACCTTC.

The chain joins TRBV28 to TRBJ2-1; D is perhaps TRBD2 (5 bases). Germline values: CDR1 MDHEN, CDR2 SYDVKM. The CDR3 sequence is 11 residues long. V was clipped by 4 bases and J by 9 bases, with 7 bases between them. The CDR3 DNA is TGTGCCAGCAGTTCCCGGGGTGAGCAGTTCTTC. Residues: CASSSRGEQFF.

With regard to this clone: In the same sample, other DNA sequences code for this CDR3. V usage is TRBV29-1 and J usage is TRBJ2-7; D gene uncertain. V was trimmed by 5 bases and J by 1 base, leaving 9 bases between them. Germline CDR1 and CDR2: SQVTM and ANQGSEA. This CDR3 has 12 amino acids. As DNA, the CDR3 is TGCAGCGTTAGACTTGCGTCCTACGAGCAGTACTTC. It yields the protein CSVRLASYEQYF.

The gene calls are TRBV4-1 and TRBJ1-2; no clear D gene. V was pared by 0 bases and J by 7 bases, with 6 bases between. This CDR3 contains 12 residues. Germline assignment: CDR1 MGHRA and CDR2 YSYEKL. The CDR3 nucleotides read TGCGCCAGCAGCCAAGAGTTCGGTGGCTACACCTTC. The encoded protein is CASSQEFGGYTF.

The rearrangement joins TRBV7-9 to TRBJ1-1; D is uncertain. Trimming stripped 5 bases from V and 1 base from J, with 11 bases between. Germline CDR1 and CDR2: SEHNR and FQNEAQ (reference sequence). The CDR3 spans 14 residues. CDR3 bases: TGTGCCAGCAGCCCCCCCCCGGGGAACACTGAAGCTTTCTTT. Translation: CASSPPPGNTEAFF.

To note about this clone: A much larger clone lies a single base off, so this may be a read error. The chain couples TRBV27 to TRBJ1-5; 7 bases match TRBD1. V gave up 5 bases and J gave up 2 bases; unmatched junction bases: 3. Germline V lookup: CDR1 MNHEY, CDR2 SMNVEV (reference sequence). The CDR3 is 14 residues long. The CDR3: CASSITGGNQPQHF. The CDR3 nucleotides read TGTGCCAGCAGTATCACAGGGGGCAATCAGCCCCAGCATTTT.

This chain uses TRBV11-2 with TRBJ2-7; the match to TRBD1 covers 8 bases. Germline V gives CDR1 SGHAT, CDR2 FQNNGV. J was trimmed by 5 bases and V by 4 bases; bases with no gene match: 7. The CDR3 has 14 amino acids. This CDR3 reads CASSSGGRADEQYF. The CDR3 nucleotides are TGTGCCAGCAGCTCAGGGGGCAGGGCGGACGAGCAGTACTTC. The entire variable domain, with the rest obtained from reference TRBV11-2 and TRBJ2-7, is as follows: EAGVAQSPRYKIIEKRQSVAFWCNPISGHATLYWYQQILGQGPKLLIQFQNNGVVDDSQLPKDRFSAERLKGVDSTLKIQPAKLEDSAVYLCASSSGGRADEQYFGPGTRLTVT.

This chain connects TRBV7-2 to TRBJ2-1, with 10 positions matching TRBD2. Germline V gives CDR1 SGHTA, CDR2 FQGNSA. This CDR3 is built from 16 residues. Trimming took 5 bases from V and 8 from J; bases not matched to a gene: 12. CDR3 sequence (DNA): TGTGCCAGCAGCCTGGGGTGGCTAGCGGGAGTTGATGAGCAGTTCTTC. Translated, it gives CASSLGWLAGVDEQFF.

The V and J genes are TRBV11-3 and TRBJ1-4; D unresolved. V lost 4 bases and J 7 bases, leaving 13 bases between the germline ends. The germline V gene encodes CDR1 SGHNT and CDR2 YENEEA. The CDR3 is 14 amino acids. The CDR3 here is CASSSHRPAEKLFF. The CDR3 coding sequence is TGTGCCAGCAGCTCACATAGACCGGCTGAAAAACTGTTTTTT.

About this clone: One junction end disagrees with the germline gene, perhaps due to a read error. This CDR3 is CASSETAQGPIF. The DNA of the CDR3 is TGTGCCAGCAGTGAAACTGCACAGGGGCCGATCTTC. This rearrangement joins TRBV25-1 to TRBJ1-2; TRBD1 aligns across 7 bases. Germline V gene data show CDR1 as MGHDK and CDR2 as SYGVNS. CDR3 size: 12 residues.

J is TRBJ2-3 and V is TRBV4-2; D might be TRBD1 (7 bases). The CDR3 totals 16 residues. Germline CDR1 reads LGHNA; CDR2 reads YNFKEQ. V shed 5 bases and J shed 2 bases, with 17 bases lying between them. The CDR3 DNA follows: TGTGCCAGCAGCGCACAGGGGCGGGGAAACACAGATACGCAGTATTTT. As protein: CASSAQGRGNTDTQYF.

The chain carries TRBV5-1 and TRBJ2-7; 10 bases line up with TRBD2. CDR1 is SGHRS and CDR2 is YFSETQ in the germline V gene. The J segment lost 7 bases and the V segment lost 3 bases, leaving 4 bases of the junction unmatched. CDR3 length equals 13 residues. DNA for the CDR3: TGCGCCAGCAGCTCGGGACTAGCGAGGGAGCAGTACTTC. It translates to CASSSGLAREQYF.

The CDR3 DNA reads TGTGCCAGCAGCCAAGAGATCGCTCAAACAGGGGGCGTCTACGAGCAGTACTTC. This sequence encodes CASSQEIAQTGGVYEQYF. The chain carries TRBV4-2 and TRBJ2-7, with 9 positions matching TRBD1. With V trimmed by 0 bases and J by 3 bases, 12 bases remained unmatched. In germline, CDR1 is LGHNA, CDR2 YNFKEQ. This CDR3 contains 18 residues.

This clone was seen a handful of times. The rearrangement joins TRBV19 to TRBJ1-5; 7 nucleotides line up with TRBD1. CDR3 size: 16 residues. The V and J ends lost 7 bases and 0 bases, in that order; junction bases with no gene match: 9. Germline lookup yields CDR1 LNHDA and CDR2 SQIVND (reference sequence). The CDR3 DNA follows: TGTGCCAGTATCAAAGGGACAGCCGATAGCAATCAGCCCCAGCATTTT. Translating gives CASIKGTADSNQPQHF. Based on the CDR3 plus reference TRBV19 and TRBJ1-5, the full variable domain is DGGITQSPKYLFRKEGQNVTLSCEQNLNHDAMYWYRQDPGQGLRLIYYSQIVNDFQKGDIAEGYSVSREKKESFPLTVTSAQKNPTAFYLCASIKGTADSNQPQHFGDGTRLSIL.

This clone was recorded at least ten times. This may come from a read error, since a much larger clone is one base off. In the same sample, other DNA sequences code for this CDR3. The chain has TRBV5-1 and TRBJ2-1; TRBD2 agrees at 9 bases. CDR1 and CDR2 from the germline V gene are SGHRS and YFSETQ. The CDR3 runs 15 residues. J gave up 4 bases and V 0 bases, and 2 bases lay outside the gene matches. Here the CDR3 reads CASSLASGAYNEQFF. In DNA form, the CDR3 reads TGCGCCAGCAGCTTGGCTAGCGGGGCTTACAATGAGCAGTTCTTC.

The V call is TRBV28, the J call TRBJ2-1; 9 nucleotides line up with TRBD1. The CDR3 is 15 amino acids. Germline CDR1 MDHEN, CDR2 SYDVKM. V shed 4 bases, J shed 4 bases, and the junction held 5 bases outside the gene matches. CDR3 protein: CASSSGTGTYNEQFF. The CDR3 DNA reads TGTGCCAGCAGTTCCGGGACAGGGACTTACAATGAGCAGTTCTTC. Using reference TRBV28 and TRBJ2-1 for the parts outside the CDR3, the full variable domain is DVKVTQSSRYLVKRTGEKVFLECVQDMDHENMFWYRQDPGLGLRLIYFSYDVKMKEKGDIPEGYSVSREKKERFSLILESASTNQTSMYLCASSSGTGTYNEQFFGPGTRLTVL.

The table lists this clone with many counts. The J gene is TRBJ2-1, the V gene TRBV19; a weak D match, TRBD1 (5 bases). The V and J ends lost 4 bases and 2 bases respectively, with 15 bases between them. CDR1 and CDR2 from the germline V gene are LNHDA and SQIVND (reference sequence). The CDR3 extends over 16 amino acids. The CDR3 protein is CASSKGLLGTYNEQFF. CDR3 DNA: TGTGCCAGTAGTAAGGGGCTTCTTGGGACCTACAATGAGCAGTTCTTC.

The V gene is TRBV5-1, the J gene TRBJ2-7, with a weak D call TRBD1 (6 bases). V was trimmed by 5 bases and J by 4 bases, leaving 16 bases between them. Germline-derived CDR1 and CDR2 are SGHRS and YFSETQ. CDR3 size: 14 residues. The CDR3 sequence: CASREQGVRYEQYF. CDR3 nucleotide sequence: TGCGCCAGCAGGGAACAGGGAGTTAGGTACGAGCAGTACTTC. Full variable domain (missing parts from reference TRBV5-1 and TRBJ2-7): KAGVTQTPRYLIKTRGQQVTLSCSPISGHRSVSWYQQTPGQGLQFLFEYFSETQRNKGNFPGRFSGRQFSNSRSEMNVSTLELGDSALYLCASREQGVRYEQYFGPGTRLTVT.

This chain links TRBV9 with TRBJ2-6; D unclear. There are 14 residues in the CDR3. V dropped 3 bases and J dropped 2 bases, with 6 bases sitting between them. CDR1 SGDLS and CDR2 YYNGEE come from the germline V gene. The CDR3 DNA reads as TGTGCCAGCAGCGAAACAGCTGGGGCCAACGTCCTGACTTTC. It translates to CASSETAGANVLTF.

The chain couples TRBV6-1 to TRBJ1-3; possibly TRBD1 for D (5 bases). This CDR3 comprises 15 residues. Between the trimmed V and J ends, which lost 2 bases and 7 bases, there was a span of 15 bases. The germline gives CDR1 MNHNS, CDR2 SASEGT. The CDR3 protein is CASSESPGDRNTIYF. As DNA, the CDR3 is TGTGCCAGCAGTGAAAGTCCGGGGGATCGGAACACCATATATTTT.

This clone was seen a single time. The chain employs TRBV7-9 and TRBJ1-1; 8 nucleotides agree with TRBD1. The CDR3 runs to 15 residues. V lost 1 base, J lost 3 bases, and 4 bases stayed unmatched. CDR1 is SEHNR, CDR2 FQNEAQ, per germline (reference sequence). CDR3 region: CASSLGMTGDTEAFF. The CDR3 DNA sequence: TGTGCCAGCAGCTTAGGGATGACAGGGGACACTGAAGCTTTCTTT.

The V call is TRBV6-1, the J call TRBJ2-7; maybe TRBD1 (5 bases). The CDR3 is 14 amino acids. Trimming took off 6 bases at V and 2 bases at J, with 14 bases between the two ends. Per germline, CDR1 MNHNS and CDR2 SASEGT. CDR3 sequence reads: CASRVDSPPYEQYF. Written as DNA, the CDR3 is TGTGCCAGCAGGGTAGACAGTCCACCCTACGAGCAGTACTTC.

The chain has TRBV4-1 and TRBJ2-1; TRBD2 aligns across 8 bases. V gave up 0 bases and J gave up 5 bases; unmatched junction bases: 9. CDR1 MGHRA and CDR2 YSYEKL come from the germline V gene. This CDR3 contains 17 residues. The CDR3 loop reads CASSQDLYSGGDNEQFF. CDR3 DNA sequence: TGCGCCAGCAGCCAAGATCTTTACAGCGGGGGAGACAATGAGCAGTTCTTC.